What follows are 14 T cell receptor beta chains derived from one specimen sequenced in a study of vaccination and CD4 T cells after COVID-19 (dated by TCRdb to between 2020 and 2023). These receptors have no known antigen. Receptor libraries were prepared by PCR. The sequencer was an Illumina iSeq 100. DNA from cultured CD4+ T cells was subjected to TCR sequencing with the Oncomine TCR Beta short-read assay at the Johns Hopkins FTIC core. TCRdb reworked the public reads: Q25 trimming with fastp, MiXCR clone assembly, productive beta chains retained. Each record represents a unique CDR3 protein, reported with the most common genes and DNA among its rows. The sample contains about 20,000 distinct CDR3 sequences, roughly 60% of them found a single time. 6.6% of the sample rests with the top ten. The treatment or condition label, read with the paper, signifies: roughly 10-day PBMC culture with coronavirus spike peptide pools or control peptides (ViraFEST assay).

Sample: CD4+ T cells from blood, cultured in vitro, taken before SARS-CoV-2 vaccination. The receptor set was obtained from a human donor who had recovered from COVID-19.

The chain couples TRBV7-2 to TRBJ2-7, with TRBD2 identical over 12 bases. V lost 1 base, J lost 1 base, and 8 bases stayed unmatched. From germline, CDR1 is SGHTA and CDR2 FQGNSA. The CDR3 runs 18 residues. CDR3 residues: CASSLVFTSGRFSYEQYF. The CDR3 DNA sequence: TGTGCCAGCAGCTTAGTTTTTACTAGCGGGAGGTTTTCCTACGAGCAGTACTTC.

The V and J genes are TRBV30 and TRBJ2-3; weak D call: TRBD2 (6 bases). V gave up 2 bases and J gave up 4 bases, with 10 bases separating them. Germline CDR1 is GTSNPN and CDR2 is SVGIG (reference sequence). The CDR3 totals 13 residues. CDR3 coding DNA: TGTGCCTGGAGTCTCGGAGGGGCAGATACGCAGTATTTT. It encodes CAWSLGGADTQYF.

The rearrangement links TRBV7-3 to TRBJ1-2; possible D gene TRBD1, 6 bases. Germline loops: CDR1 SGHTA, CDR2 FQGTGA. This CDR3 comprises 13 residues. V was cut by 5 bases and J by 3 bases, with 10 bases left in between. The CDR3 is CASSPKGDYGYTF. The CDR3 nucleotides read TGTGCCAGCAGCCCAAAGGGGGACTATGGCTACACCTTC.

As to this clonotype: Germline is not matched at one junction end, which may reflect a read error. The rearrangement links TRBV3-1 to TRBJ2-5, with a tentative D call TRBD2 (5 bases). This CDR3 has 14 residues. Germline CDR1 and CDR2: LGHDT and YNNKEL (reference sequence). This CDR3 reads CASSQEPSQGTQYF. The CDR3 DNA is TGTGCCAGCAGCCAAGAACCTAGCCAAGGGACCCAGTACTTC.

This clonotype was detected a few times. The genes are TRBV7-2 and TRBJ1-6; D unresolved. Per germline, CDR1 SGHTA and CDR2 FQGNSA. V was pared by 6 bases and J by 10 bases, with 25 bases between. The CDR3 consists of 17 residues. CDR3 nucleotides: TGTGCCAGCAGTCCGTCCTATTTAAGGGTCCCTCAGTCACCCCTCCACTTT. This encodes CASSPSYLRVPQSPLHF.

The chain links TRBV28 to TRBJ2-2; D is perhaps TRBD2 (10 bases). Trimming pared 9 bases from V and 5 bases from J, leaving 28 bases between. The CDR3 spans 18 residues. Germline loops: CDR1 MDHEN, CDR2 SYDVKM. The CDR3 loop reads CASRDRAWTSGATGELFF. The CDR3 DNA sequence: TGTGCCAGTAGGGACAGGGCGTGGACTAGCGGAGCTACCGGGGAGCTGTTTTTT.

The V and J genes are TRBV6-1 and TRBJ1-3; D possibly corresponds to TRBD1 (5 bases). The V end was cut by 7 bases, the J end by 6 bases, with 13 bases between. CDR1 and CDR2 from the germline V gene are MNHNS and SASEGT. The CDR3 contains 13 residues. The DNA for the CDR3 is TGTGCCAGCAAAGGGGCATCAGTAAACACCATATATTTT. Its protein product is CASKGASVNTIYF.

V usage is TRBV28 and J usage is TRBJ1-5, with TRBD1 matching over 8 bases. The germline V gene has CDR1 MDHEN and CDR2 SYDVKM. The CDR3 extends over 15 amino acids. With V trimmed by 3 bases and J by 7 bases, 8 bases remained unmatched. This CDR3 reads CASSFSRAGGQPQHF. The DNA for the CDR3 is TGTGCCAGCAGTTTTTCCCGGGCAGGGGGCCAGCCCCAGCATTTT.

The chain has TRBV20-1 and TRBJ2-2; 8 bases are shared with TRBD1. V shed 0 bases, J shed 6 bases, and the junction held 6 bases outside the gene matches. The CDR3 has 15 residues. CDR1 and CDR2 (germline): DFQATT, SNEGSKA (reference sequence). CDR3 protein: CSARDPTGESGELFF. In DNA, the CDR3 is TGCAGTGCTAGAGATCCGACAGGGGAATCCGGGGAGCTGTTTTTT.

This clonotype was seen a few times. CDR3 region: CSARGISSGSMTYF. CDR3 coding DNA: TGCAGTGCTAGAGGTATTTCTAGCGGGAGTATGACGTACTTC. The chain links TRBV20-1 to TRBJ2-7; 10 positions agree with TRBD2. V shed 1 base and J 12 bases; nucleotides not matched to a gene: 12. The V gene's germline CDR1 is DFQATT and CDR2 SNEGSKA (reference sequence). The length of the CDR3 is 14 residues.

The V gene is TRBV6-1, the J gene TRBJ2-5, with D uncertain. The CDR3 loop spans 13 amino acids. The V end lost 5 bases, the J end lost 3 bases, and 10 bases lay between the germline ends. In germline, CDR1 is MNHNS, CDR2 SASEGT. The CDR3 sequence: CASSKDGEETQYF. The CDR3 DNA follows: TGTGCCAGCAGTAAAGACGGAGAAGAGACCCAGTACTTC.

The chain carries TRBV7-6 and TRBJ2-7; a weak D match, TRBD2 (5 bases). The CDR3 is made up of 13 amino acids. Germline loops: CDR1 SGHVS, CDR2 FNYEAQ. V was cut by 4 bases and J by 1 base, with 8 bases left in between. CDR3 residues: CASSSRRSYEQYF. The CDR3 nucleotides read TGTGCCAGCAGCTCACGGAGGTCCTACGAGCAGTACTTC. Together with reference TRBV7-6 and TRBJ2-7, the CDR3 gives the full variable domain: GAGVSQSPRYKVTKRGQDVALRCDPISGHVSLYWYRQALGQGPEFLTYFNYEAQQDKSGLPNDRFSAERPEGSISTLTIQRTEQRDSAMYRCASSSRRSYEQYFGPGTRLTVT.

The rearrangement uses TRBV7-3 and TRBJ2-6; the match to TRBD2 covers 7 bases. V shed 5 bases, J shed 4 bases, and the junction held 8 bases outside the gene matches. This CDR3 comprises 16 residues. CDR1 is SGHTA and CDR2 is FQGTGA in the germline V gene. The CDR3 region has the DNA TGTGCCAGCAGCCTAGCGGCAACCCCCGGGGCCAACGTCCTGACTTTC. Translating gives CASSLAATPGANVLTF.

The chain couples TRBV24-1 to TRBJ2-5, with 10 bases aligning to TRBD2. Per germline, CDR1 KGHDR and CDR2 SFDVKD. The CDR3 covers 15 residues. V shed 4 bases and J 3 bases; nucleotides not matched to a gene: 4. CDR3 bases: TGTGCCACCAGTGAGCCGCTAGCGGGAGAAGAGACCCAGTACTTC. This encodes CATSEPLAGEETQYF.